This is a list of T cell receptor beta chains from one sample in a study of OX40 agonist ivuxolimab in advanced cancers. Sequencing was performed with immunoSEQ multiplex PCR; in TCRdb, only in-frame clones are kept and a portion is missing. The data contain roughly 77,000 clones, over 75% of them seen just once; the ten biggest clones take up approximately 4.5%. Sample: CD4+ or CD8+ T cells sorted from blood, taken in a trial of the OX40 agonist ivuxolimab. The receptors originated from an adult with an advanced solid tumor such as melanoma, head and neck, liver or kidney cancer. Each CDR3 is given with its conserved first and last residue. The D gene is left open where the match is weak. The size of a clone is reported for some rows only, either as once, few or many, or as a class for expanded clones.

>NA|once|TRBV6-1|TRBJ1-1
CASTEGQGWGTEAFF
TGTGCCAGCACAGAGGGGCAGGGGTGGGGCACTGAAGCTTTCTTT
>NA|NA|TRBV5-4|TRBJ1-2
CASSLYTMVLEGYTF
TGTGCCAGCAGCTTGTATACTATGGTTCTTGAGGGCTACACCTTC
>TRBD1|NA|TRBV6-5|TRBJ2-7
CASSRTGGIYEQYF
TGTGCCAGCAGTCGGACAGGGGGAATCTACGAGCAGTACTTC
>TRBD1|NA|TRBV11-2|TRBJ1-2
CASSSRDRGSYGYTF
TGTGCCAGCAGCTCCCGGGACAGGGGAAGCTATGGCTACACCTTC
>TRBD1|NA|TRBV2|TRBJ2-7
CASSEQGARSYEQYF
TGTGCCAGCAGTGAACAGGGGGCTCGATCCTACGAGCAGTACTTC
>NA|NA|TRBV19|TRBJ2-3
CASSTSGGNTQYF
TGTGCCAGTAGTACAAGTGGGGGGAATACGCAGTATTTT
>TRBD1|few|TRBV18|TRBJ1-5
CASSPTQGADQPQHF
TGTGCCAGCTCACCGACCCAGGGGGCCGATCAGCCCCAGCATTTT
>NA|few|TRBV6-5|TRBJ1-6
CASGTGNSPLHF
TGTGCCAGCGGGACGGGTAATTCACCCCTCCACTTT
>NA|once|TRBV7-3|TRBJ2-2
CASSLTGGNTGELFF
TGTGCCAGCAGCTTAACAGGGGGGAACACCGGGGAGCTGTTTTTT
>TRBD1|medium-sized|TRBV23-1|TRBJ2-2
CASSQDRGRLTGELFF
TGCGCCAGCAGTCAGGACAGGGGGCGCCTCACCGGGGAGCTGTTTTTT
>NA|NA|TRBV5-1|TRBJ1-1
CASSLGTEGRAFF
TGCGCCAGCAGCTTGGGAACGGAGGGGCGAGCTTTCTTT
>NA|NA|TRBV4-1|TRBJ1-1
CASSPDLSGMRTTEAFF
TGCGCCAGCAGCCCCGACCTCTCGGGGATGAGGACCACTGAAGCTTTCTTT
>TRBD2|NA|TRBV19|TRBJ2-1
CASSIEGTSGRSPTSYNEQFF
TGTGCCAGTAGTATAGAGGGGACTAGCGGGCGCTCCCCCACTTCCTACAATGAGCAGTTCTTC
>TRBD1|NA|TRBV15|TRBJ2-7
CATSRALTGLYEQYF
TGTGCCACCAGCAGAGCCCTGACAGGGCTGTACGAGCAGTACTTC
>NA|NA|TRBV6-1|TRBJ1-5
CASSEDQPQHF
TGTGCCAGCAGTGAAGATCAGCCCCAGCATTTT
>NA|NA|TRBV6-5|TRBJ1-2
CASSGGSPRGYTF
TGTGCCAGCAGTGGGGGCTCCCCGCGAGGCTACACCTTC
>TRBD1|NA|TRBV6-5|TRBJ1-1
CASSRQGTEAFF
TGTGCCAGCAGTCGACAGGGGACTGAAGCTTTCTTT
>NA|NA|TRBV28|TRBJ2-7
CASSLGGKPTYEQYF
TGTGCCAGCAGTTTAGGGGGCAAGCCAACTTACGAGCAGTACTTC
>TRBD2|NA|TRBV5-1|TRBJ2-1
CASSLGLAGVNEQFF
TGCGCCAGCAGCCTTGGACTAGCGGGAGTGAATGAGCAGTTCTTC
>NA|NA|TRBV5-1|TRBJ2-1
CASSLSRAGRDEQFF
TGCGCCAGCAGCCTCTCGAGGGCAGGGCGCGATGAGCAGTTCTTC
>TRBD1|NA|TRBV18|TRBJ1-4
CASSYTGAVDEKLFF
TGTGCCAGCTCGTACACAGGGGCGGTGGATGAAAAACTGTTTTTT
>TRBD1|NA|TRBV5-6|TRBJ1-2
CASSSTGDYGYTF
TGTGCCAGCAGCTCCACAGGGGACTATGGCTACACCTTC
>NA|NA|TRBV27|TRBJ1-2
CAGSIRRGGDYGYTF
TGTGCCGGCAGTATCCGTCGGGGGGGCGACTATGGCTACACCTTC
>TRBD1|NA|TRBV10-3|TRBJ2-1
CAIQGQGASSYNEQFF
TGTGCCATCCAGGGACAGGGGGCTAGCTCCTACAATGAGCAGTTCTTC
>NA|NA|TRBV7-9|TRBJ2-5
CASSSTETYPRETQYF
TGTGCCAGCAGCTCCACCGAGACCTATCCCAGAGAGACCCAGTACTTC
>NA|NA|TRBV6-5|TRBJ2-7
CASRLLSSYEQYF
TGTGCCAGCAGACTACTTAGCTCCTACGAGCAGTACTTC
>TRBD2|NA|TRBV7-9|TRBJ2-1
CASSRREVEQFF
TGTGCCAGCAGCCGCCGGGAGGTTGAGCAGTTCTTC
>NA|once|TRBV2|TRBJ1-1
CASSTPRGGQRSNTEAFF
TGTGCCAGCAGTACGCCTAGAGGGGGGCAGAGATCGAACACTGAAGCTTTCTTT
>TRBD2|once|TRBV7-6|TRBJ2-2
CASSLAASGTGELFF
TGTGCCAGCAGCTTAGCAGCTAGCGGGACCGGGGAGCTGTTTTTT
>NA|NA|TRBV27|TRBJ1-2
CASPGGAVMGRNYGYTF
TGTGCCAGCCCTGGGGGGGCCGTAATGGGGAGAAACTATGGCTACACCTTC
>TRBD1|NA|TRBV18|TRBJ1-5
CASSPGQGDQPQHF
TGTGCCAGCTCGCCCGGGCAGGGGGATCAGCCCCAGCATTTT
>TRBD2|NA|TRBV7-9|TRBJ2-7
CASSLPSGYEQYF
TGTGCCAGCAGCTTACCTAGCGGCTACGAGCAGTACTTC
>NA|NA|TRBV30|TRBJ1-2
CAWSSGVSYGYTF
TGTGCCTGGAGTTCAGGTGTTTCCTATGGCTACACCTTC
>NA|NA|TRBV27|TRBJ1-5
CASSEQANQPQHF
TGTGCCAGCAGTGAGCAGGCTAATCAGCCCCAGCATTTT
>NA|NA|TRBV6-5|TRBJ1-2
CASNSRESNYGYTF
TGTGCCAGCAACAGCAGAGAATCTAACTATGGCTACACCTTC
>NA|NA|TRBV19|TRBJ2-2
CASMPGANTGELFF
TGTGCCAGTATGCCGGGCGCGAACACCGGGGAGCTGTTTTTT
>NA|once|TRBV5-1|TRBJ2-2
CASSVQGNGELFF
TGCGCCAGCAGCGTGCAAGGAAACGGGGAGCTGTTTTTT
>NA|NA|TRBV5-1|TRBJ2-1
CASSWTRTISSEQFF
TGCGCCAGCAGCTGGACAAGGACCATATCCTCTGAGCAGTTCTTC
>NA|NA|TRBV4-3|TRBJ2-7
CASSQEMGTPLDEQYF
TGCGCCAGCAGCCAAGAGATGGGGACACCCTTGGACGAGCAGTACTTC
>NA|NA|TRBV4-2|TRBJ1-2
CASSQGDVANYGYTF
TGTGCCAGCAGCCAGGGGGACGTAGCTAACTATGGCTACACCTTC
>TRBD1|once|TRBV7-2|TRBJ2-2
CASSLGTGSTGELFF
TGTGCCAGCAGCCTAGGGACAGGGAGTACCGGGGAGCTGTTTTTT
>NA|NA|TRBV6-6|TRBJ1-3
CASSPGGIGNTIYF
TGTGCCAGCAGTCCCGGAGGGATCGGAAACACCATATATTTT
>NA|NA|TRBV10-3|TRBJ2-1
CAINSNGDEQFF
TGTGCCATCAATAGTAACGGGGATGAGCAGTTCTTC
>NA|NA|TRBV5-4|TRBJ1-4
CASSLNQATGGKLFF
TGTGCCAGCAGCTTGAATCAGGCAACGGGGGGAAAACTGTTTTTT
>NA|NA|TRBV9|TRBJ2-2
CASSDPRTTKTGELFF
TGTGCCAGCAGCGACCCGAGGACAACGAAAACCGGGGAGCTGTTTTTT